Listed below are T cell receptor beta chains from one sample, sequenced in a study of blood T cell repertoires in COVID-19. Clones were sequenced by immunoSEQ multiplex PCR, and TCRdb holds only the in-frame ones, with some missing. The sample shows about 230,000 clones, roughly 90% of them seen only once. The sample was PBMCs or T cells enriched from blood (not recorded which). The source is a woman younger than 45 with acute COVID-19. Both conserved end residues are part of each CDR3. The order of the fields is clone size, J gene, D gene, V gene, CDR3 DNA, CDR3 protein. A D gene is named only where the DNA matches it firmly. Only some rows state a clone size, as once, few, many or a class for expanded clones.

clone_size: NA
j_call: TRBJ1-6
d_call: TRBD1
v_call: TRBV6-5
cdr3_nt: TGTGCCAGCAGTTACGGGGACAGATCCTATAATTCACCCCTCCACTTT
cdr3_aa: CASSYGDRSYNSPLHF

clone_size: NA
j_call: TRBJ2-1
d_call: TRBD1
v_call: TRBV15
cdr3_nt: TGTGCCACCACCTCCGAAGCCTGGGACAGAGCCTCCTACAATGAGCAGTTCTTC
cdr3_aa: CATTSEAWDRASYNEQFF

clone_size: NA
j_call: TRBJ1-5
d_call: TRBD1
v_call: TRBV7-2
cdr3_nt: TGTGCCAGCAGCACAGGGACAGGGGGTGGTCAGCCCCAGCATTTT
cdr3_aa: CASSTGTGGGQPQHF

clone_size: NA
j_call: TRBJ1-1
d_call: NA
v_call: TRBV5-6
cdr3_nt: TGTGCCAGCAGCTACTTCCAGGGTTGGGGAAGAAGTGAAGCTTTCTTT
cdr3_aa: CASSYFQGWGRSEAFF

clone_size: NA
j_call: TRBJ2-7
d_call: TRBD1
v_call: TRBV5-1
cdr3_nt: TGCGCCAGCAGCACGACAGGGGCTGAGCAGTACTTC
cdr3_aa: CASSTTGAEQYF

clone_size: once
j_call: TRBJ2-1
d_call: NA
v_call: TRBV24-1
cdr3_nt: TGTGCCACCAGTGGCCCCGTTGGGGCTGGTGTTTATGAGCAGTTCTTC
cdr3_aa: CATSGPVGAGVYEQFF

clone_size: NA
j_call: TRBJ1-1
d_call: TRBD1
v_call: TRBV29-1
cdr3_nt: TGCAGCGTTGAAGCAATTGTGGACAGGCAAGGAATGAACACTGAAGCTTTCTTT
cdr3_aa: CSVEAIVDRQGMNTEAFF

clone_size: NA
j_call: TRBJ2-2
d_call: TRBD1
v_call: TRBV25-1
cdr3_nt: TGTGCCAGCACCGGCATAAATGACAGGGGGCACACCGGGGAGCTGTTTTTT
cdr3_aa: CASTGINDRGHTGELFF

clone_size: NA
j_call: TRBJ2-7
d_call: NA
v_call: TRBV18
cdr3_nt: TGTGCCAGCTCACCGGAGCCAGCCGAGCAGTACTTC
cdr3_aa: CASSPEPAEQYF

clone_size: NA
j_call: TRBJ1-6
d_call: TRBD1
v_call: TRBV4-1
cdr3_nt: TGCGCCAGCAGCCAAGGTCCGGCGACAGGGGGGTCCTATAATTCACCCCTCCACTTT
cdr3_aa: CASSQGPATGGSYNSPLHF

clone_size: NA
j_call: TRBJ2-7
d_call: TRBD1
v_call: TRBV4-1
cdr3_nt: TGCGCCAGCAGCCAAGATAGGCAGGGGGCCTACGAGCAGTACTTC
cdr3_aa: CASSQDRQGAYEQYF

clone_size: NA
j_call: TRBJ1-6
d_call: TRBD1
v_call: TRBV4-1
cdr3_nt: TGCGCCAGCAGCCAAGGCGACAGGGAGTCATACAATTCACCCCTCCACTTT
cdr3_aa: CASSQGDRESYNSPLHF

clone_size: few
j_call: TRBJ1-1
d_call: TRBD1
v_call: TRBV18
cdr3_nt: TGTGCCAGCTCACCAGAGGGGGGACAGGGCGTGGCTGAAGCTTTCTTT
cdr3_aa: CASSPEGGQGVAEAFF

clone_size: NA
j_call: TRBJ1-4
d_call: NA
v_call: TRBV2
cdr3_nt: TGTGCCAGCGCGACTGGGCAGGGGTATGAAAAACTGTTTTTT
cdr3_aa: CASATGQGYEKLFF

clone_size: NA
j_call: TRBJ1-2
d_call: NA
v_call: TRBV5-6
cdr3_nt: TGTGCCAGCAGCTTGGGTGGAGCGATTAACTATGGCTACACCTTC
cdr3_aa: CASSLGGAINYGYTF

clone_size: few
j_call: TRBJ2-7
d_call: TRBD1
v_call: TRBV27
cdr3_nt: TGTGCCAGCAGTAGGCGACAGGGACCCTCCTACGAGCAGTACTTC
cdr3_aa: CASSRRQGPSYEQYF

clone_size: NA
j_call: TRBJ1-5
d_call: NA
v_call: TRBV30
cdr3_nt: TGTGCCTGGAGTGTAGGGGTTTACAATCAGCCCCAGCATTTT
cdr3_aa: CAWSVGVYNQPQHF

clone_size: NA
j_call: TRBJ2-1
d_call: NA
v_call: TRBV10-3
cdr3_nt: TGTGCCATCAGTGAGTCGGACCGGGGGGCCCGCGATGAGCAGTTCTTC
cdr3_aa: CAISESDRGARDEQFF

clone_size: NA
j_call: TRBJ2-2
d_call: NA
v_call: TRBV3-1/TRBV3-2
cdr3_nt: TGTGCCAGCAGCCAAGTAGCCGTGCCCGGGGAGCTGTTTTTT
cdr3_aa: CASSQVAVPGELFF

clone_size: NA
j_call: TRBJ1-6
d_call: NA
v_call: TRBV5-4
cdr3_nt: TGTGCCAGCAGCCATTCAGGGTACTGGGGTAATTCACCCCTCCACTTT
cdr3_aa: CASSHSGYWGNSPLHF

clone_size: once
j_call: TRBJ1-3
d_call: NA
v_call: TRBV7-9
cdr3_nt: TGTGCCAGCAGCCCCCCCGGGAGTCACTCTGGAAACACCATATATTTT
cdr3_aa: CASSPPGSHSGNTIYF

clone_size: NA
j_call: TRBJ2-1
d_call: NA
v_call: TRBV10-1
cdr3_nt: TGCGCCAGCAGTGCTAGCAGCTCCTACAATGAGCAGTTCTTC
cdr3_aa: CASSASSSYNEQFF

clone_size: once
j_call: TRBJ1-4
d_call: NA
v_call: TRBV19
cdr3_nt: TGTGCCAGTCTCCGAGGGGGACCGAGTGAAAAACTGTTTTTT
cdr3_aa: CASLRGGPSEKLFF

clone_size: NA
j_call: TRBJ1-1
d_call: TRBD1
v_call: TRBV6-2/TRBV6-3
cdr3_nt: TGTGCCAGCAGTCCGACAGGGGTACTTCCTGAAGCTTTCTTT
cdr3_aa: CASSPTGVLPEAFF

clone_size: NA
j_call: TRBJ1-2
d_call: NA
v_call: TRBV7-2
cdr3_nt: TGTGCCAGCAGCTTAGGCGGGAACTATGGCTACACCTTC
cdr3_aa: CASSLGGNYGYTF

clone_size: NA
j_call: TRBJ1-1
d_call: TRBD1
v_call: TRBV12-3/TRBV12-4
cdr3_nt: TGTGCCAGCAGTCAGGGGGCTTTTACTGAAGCTTTCTTT
cdr3_aa: CASSQGAFTEAFF